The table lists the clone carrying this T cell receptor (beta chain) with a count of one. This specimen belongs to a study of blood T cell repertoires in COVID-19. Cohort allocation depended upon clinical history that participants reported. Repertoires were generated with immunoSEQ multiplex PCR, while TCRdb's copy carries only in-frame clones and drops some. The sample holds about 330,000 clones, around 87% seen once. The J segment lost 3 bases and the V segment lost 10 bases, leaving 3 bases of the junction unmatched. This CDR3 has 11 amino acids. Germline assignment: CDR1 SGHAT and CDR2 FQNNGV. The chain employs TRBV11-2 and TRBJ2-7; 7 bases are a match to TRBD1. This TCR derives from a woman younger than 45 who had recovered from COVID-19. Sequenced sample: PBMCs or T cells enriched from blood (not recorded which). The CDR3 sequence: CATRQGYEQYF. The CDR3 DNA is TGTGCCACCAGACAGGGCTACGAGCAGTACTTC.